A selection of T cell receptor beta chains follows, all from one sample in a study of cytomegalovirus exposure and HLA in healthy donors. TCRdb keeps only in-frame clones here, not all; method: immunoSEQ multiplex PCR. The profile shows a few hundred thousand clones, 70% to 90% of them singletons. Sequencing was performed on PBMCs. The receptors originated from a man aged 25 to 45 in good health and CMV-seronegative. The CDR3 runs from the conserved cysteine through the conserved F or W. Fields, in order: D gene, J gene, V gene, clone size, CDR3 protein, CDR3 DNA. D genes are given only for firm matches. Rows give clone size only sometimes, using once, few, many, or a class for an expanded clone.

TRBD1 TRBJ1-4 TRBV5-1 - CASSSGTGLGEKLFF TGCGCCAGCAGCTCTGGGACAGGTCTGGGGGAAAAACTGTTTTTT
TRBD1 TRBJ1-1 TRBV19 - CASSVDRGGNTEAFF TGTGCCAGTAGTGTTGACAGGGGAGGGAACACTGAAGCTTTCTTT
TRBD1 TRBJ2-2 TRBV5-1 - CASSRTGGKVATGELFF TGCGCCAGCAGCCGGACAGGGGGTAAAGTAGCGACCGGGGAGCTGTTTTTT
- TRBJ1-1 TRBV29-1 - CSVRTELRAAFF TGCAGCGTAAGGACAGAACTCAGGGCGGCTTTCTTT
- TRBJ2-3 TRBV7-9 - CASRSADSDTQYF TGTGCCAGCAGATCCGCCGACTCGGATACGCAGTATTTT
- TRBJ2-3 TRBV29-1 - CSVEQGSDTQYF TGCAGCGTTGAACAGGGTTCAGATACGCAGTATTTT
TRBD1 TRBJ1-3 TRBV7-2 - CASSLAGGGNTIYF TGTGCCAGCAGCTTAGCAGGGGGCGGAAACACCATATATTTT
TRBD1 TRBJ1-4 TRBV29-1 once CSVDLTGVNEKLFF TGCAGCGTTGATTTGACAGGGGTTAATGAAAAACTGTTTTTT
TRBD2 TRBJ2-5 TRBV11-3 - CASSLGYRLAGEAQETQYF TGTGCCAGCAGCTTGGGTTACCGGCTAGCGGGGGAGGCACAAGAGACCCAGTACTTC
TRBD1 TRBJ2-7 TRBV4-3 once CASSQGAGTGGAYEQYF TGCGCCAGCAGCCAAGGGGCCGGGACAGGGGGCGCGTACGAGCAGTACTTC
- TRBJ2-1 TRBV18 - CASSSYEGDEQFF TGTGCCAGCTCATCTTATGAGGGGGATGAGCAGTTCTTC
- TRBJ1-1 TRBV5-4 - CASSLTRNTEAFF TGTGCCAGCAGCTTGACCAGGAACACTGAAGCTTTCTTT
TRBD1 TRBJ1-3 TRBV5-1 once CASSLDRGTNTIYF TGCGCCAGCAGCTTGGACAGGGGGACAAACACCATATATTTT
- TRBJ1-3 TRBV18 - CASSPLVPQGTSSGNTIYF TGTGCCAGCTCACCACTGGTGCCCCAGGGTACAAGCTCTGGAAACACCATATATTTT
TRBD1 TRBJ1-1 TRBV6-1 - CASSVRDRNTEAFF TGTGCCAGCAGTGTCCGGGACAGGAACACTGAAGCTTTCTTT
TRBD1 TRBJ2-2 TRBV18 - CASSLTGTEPTGELFF TGTGCCAGCTCACTTACCGGGACAGAACCCACCGGGGAGCTGTTTTTT
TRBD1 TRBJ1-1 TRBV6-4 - CASSMGQGGITEAFF TGTGCCAGCAGTATGGGACAGGGAGGAATCACTGAAGCTTTCTTT